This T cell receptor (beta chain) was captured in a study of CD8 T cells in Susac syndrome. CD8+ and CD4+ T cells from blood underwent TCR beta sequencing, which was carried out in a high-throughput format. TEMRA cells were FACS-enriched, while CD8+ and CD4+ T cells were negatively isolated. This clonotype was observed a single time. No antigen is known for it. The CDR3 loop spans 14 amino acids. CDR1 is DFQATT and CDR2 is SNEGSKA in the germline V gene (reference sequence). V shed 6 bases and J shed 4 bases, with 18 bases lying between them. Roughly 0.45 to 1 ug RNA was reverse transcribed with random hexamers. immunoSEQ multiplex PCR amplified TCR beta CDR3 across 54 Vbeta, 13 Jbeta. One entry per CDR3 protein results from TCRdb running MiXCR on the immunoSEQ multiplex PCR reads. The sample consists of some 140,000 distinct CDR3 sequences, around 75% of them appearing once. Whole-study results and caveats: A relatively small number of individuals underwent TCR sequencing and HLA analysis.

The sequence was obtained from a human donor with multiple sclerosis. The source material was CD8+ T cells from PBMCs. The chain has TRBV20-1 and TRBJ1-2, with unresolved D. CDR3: CSAYHVEDPYGYTF. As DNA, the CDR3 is TGCAGTGCCTACCATGTAGAGGACCCCTATGGCTACACCTTC.